A selection of T cell receptor beta chains follows, all from one sample in a study of T-cell memory formation after mild COVID-19. TCRdb processed the 5' RACE reads anew with MiXCR; each CDR3 protein has one entry. The table has approximately 210,000 distinct CDR3 sequences, 15% to 20% seen once. The specimen was PBMCs or a T cell subset sorted from them (not recorded which). Every receptor here comes from an adult woman who had mild COVID-19 (a few samples of this study predate the infection). Cell type and time point are not known. Both conserved end residues are part of each CDR3. The D gene is left open where the match is weak. A clone size is listed for some rows: how often the clone was seen (once, few, many), or a class if it is expanded.

>TRBJ2-1|TRBV6-2/TRBV6-3|TRBD2|many
TGTGCCAGCAGTTACCTTAATCTAGCGGGCGGCCTAGTGGGCTACAATGAGCAGTTCTTC
CASSYLNLAGGLVGYNEQFF
>TRBJ2-1|TRBV29-1|-|-
TGCAGCGTCGCCGGGGACTCGGTTGTGGATGAGCAGTTCTTC
CSVAGDSVVDEQFF
>TRBJ2-5|TRBV12-3/TRBV12-4|-|few
TGTGCCAGCACACGGTTTGTAGAGACCCAGTACTTC
CASTRFVETQYF
>TRBJ2-1|TRBV3-1|TRBD2|few
TGTGCCAGCAGCCAAGCGGCAATCGGCGGGAGCAATGAGCAGTTCTTC
CASSQAAIGGSNEQFF
>TRBJ1-2|TRBV12-3/TRBV12-4|-|-
TGTGCCAGCACCGTCCAGGGCCTCTATGGCTACACCTTC
CASTVQGLYGYTF
>TRBJ2-7|TRBV5-1|TRBD1|-
TGCGCCAGCAGCCCTGGCGGGACAGGGAACTACGAGCAGTACTTC
CASSPGGTGNYEQYF
>TRBJ2-5|TRBV7-6|TRBD1|many
TGTGCCAGCAGTCCCGGGACAGGGCGCGAGACCCAGTACTTC
CASSPGTGRETQYF
>TRBJ2-7|TRBV5-1|TRBD2|few
TGCGCCAGCAGCTTGGAGATGTCGGGGGGAGTCGAGCAGTACTTC
CASSLEMSGGVEQYF
>TRBJ2-7|TRBV20-1|-|-
TGCAGTGCTAGATGGCCTCATAGGGGGGCTCTAGACGAGCAGTACTTC
CSARWPHRGALDEQYF
>TRBJ1-4|TRBV25-1|-|few
TGTGCCAGCAGTGAAGCTGAGGGGTTTTTGGCTTATGAAAAACTGTTTTTT
CASSEAEGFLAYEKLFF
>TRBJ2-7|TRBV10-3|-|-
TGTGCCATCAGCCTCAGGGCTAGCTATTCCTACGAGCAGTACTTC
CAISLRASYSYEQYF
>TRBJ1-1|TRBV3-1|-|-
TGTGCCAGCAGCCAACCCGGACCCTTGAGGGAAGCTTTCTTT
CASSQPGPLREAFF
>TRBJ2-1|TRBV29-1|TRBD2|-
TGCAGCGTTGAACCTAGCGGGAGACGGGAGCAGTTCTTC
CSVEPSGRREQFF
>TRBJ2-7|TRBV7-8|-|few
TGTGCCAGCAGCCCCGGCCAAGTTGGGTCCTACGAGCAGTACTTC
CASSPGQVGSYEQYF
>TRBJ1-1|TRBV29-1|TRBD1|-
TGCAGCGTTGAAGTTGACAGGGCCACTGAAGCTTTCTTT
CSVEVDRATEAFF
>TRBJ1-5|TRBV5-6|TRBD1|few
TGTGCCAGCAGCTTGGAGGCTGGGACAGGGGGCTTAGGTCAGCCCCAGCATTTT
CASSLEAGTGGLGQPQHF
>TRBJ2-7|TRBV12-3/TRBV12-4|-|-
TGTGCCAGCAGTTTAAGTCGGACAACCCTATTCTCCTACGAGCAGTACTTC
CASSLSRTTLFSYEQYF
>TRBJ1-2|TRBV12-3/TRBV12-4|-|-
TGTGCCAGCAGTCAATTACGGGACTTCTATGGCTACACCTTC
CASSQLRDFYGYTF
>TRBJ1-2|TRBV12-3/TRBV12-4|TRBD1|few
TGTGCCAGCACCACGGGACAGGGGGCGTTTGGCTACACCTTC
CASTTGQGAFGYTF
>TRBJ1-1|TRBV4-2|-|few
TGTGCCAGCAGCCAAGCACAGTTGAACACTGAAGCTTTCTTT
CASSQAQLNTEAFF
>TRBJ1-2|TRBV5-1|TRBD1|few
TGCGCCAGCAGCCCACCGGGACAGGCTTATGGCTACACCTTC
CASSPPGQAYGYTF
>TRBJ2-7|TRBV20-1|-|-
TGCAGTGCTAGAGAGACGAGGCAGGGGTTCGGCGAGCAGTACTTC
CSARETRQGFGEQYF
>TRBJ2-5|TRBV18|-|few
TGTGCCAGCTCACCTCTGGAGGTCAGAGAGACCCAGTACTTC
CASSPLEVRETQYF
>TRBJ2-7|TRBV7-2|TRBD2|many
TGTGCCAGCAGCTCCAGGGAGCGGGGGGGCCGGTACGAGCAGTACTTC
CASSSRERGGRYEQYF
>TRBJ2-1|TRBV7-9|-|many
TGTGCCAGCTTCTCTCCTGGCCGGAATGAGCAGTTCTTC
CASFSPGRNEQFF
>TRBJ1-6|TRBV12-3/TRBV12-4|TRBD1|-
TGTGCCAGCAGTAGGGCAGGGGGTGTGGGTAATTCACCCCTCCACTTT
CASSRAGGVGNSPLHF
>TRBJ1-1|TRBV12-3/TRBV12-4|-|once
TGTGCCAGCAGTTTATTCGCCATAGGGACGGCTTTCTTT
CASSLFAIGTAFF
>TRBJ2-5|TRBV3-1|TRBD2|-
TGTGCCAGCAGTCGAGCGGCTAGCGGGGGTGAGACCCAGTACTTC
CASSRAASGGETQYF
>TRBJ2-7|TRBV12-3/TRBV12-4|-|-
TGTGCCAGCAGCGGACCAACTAGAACTAGCTCCTACGAGCAGTACTTC
CASSGPTRTSSYEQYF
>TRBJ2-1|TRBV12-3/TRBV12-4|-|few
TGTGCCAGCAGCCCCCTCCGGGGTTACAATGAGCAGTTCTTC
CASSPLRGYNEQFF
>TRBJ2-5|TRBV4-3|-|-
TGCGCCAGCAGTTCCTCGTACCAAGAGACCCAGTACTTC
CASSSSYQETQYF
>TRBJ2-3|TRBV19|TRBD1|-
TGTGCCAGTAGTATACCAGGGGGCAGGTCCGATACGCAGTATTTT
CASSIPGGRSDTQYF
>TRBJ1-2|TRBV9|-|-
TGTGCCAGCGGCAGGTTACAATACGATGGCTACACCTTC
CASGRLQYDGYTF
>TRBJ2-1|TRBV7-9|-|-
TGTGCCAGCAGCGTTACAGGGTACGGAAATGAGCAGTTCTTC
CASSVTGYGNEQFF
>TRBJ1-2|TRBV6-2/TRBV6-3|TRBD1|few
TGTGCCAGGGGACAGGGAAATTATGGCTACACCTTC
CARGQGNYGYTF
>TRBJ1-1|TRBV6-5|-|-
TGTGCCAGCAGTTACGGAGGGGTTGGCACTGAAGCTTTCTTT
CASSYGGVGTEAFF